This entry lists 8 T cell receptor beta chains sequenced from one sample in a study of blood T cell repertoires in COVID-19. TCRdb's table, derived via immunoSEQ multiplex PCR, lists solely in-frame clones and lacks some. The sample shows about 54,000 clones, 90% of them seen only once. Input material: peripheral blood. Receptor source: a woman aged 40 to 50 with active COVID-19.

This chain joins TRBV11-1 and TRBJ1-2; maybe TRBD1 (5 bases). CDR3 length equals 14 residues. Looked up from germline, CDR1 is SGHAT and CDR2 is FQDESV (reference sequence). The ends were cut back, 5 bases at V and 5 bases at J, with 15 bases in the middle. CDR3 in amino acids: CASSAARASYGYTF. CDR3 DNA sequence: TGTGCCAGCAGCGCAGCCAGGGCCTCTTATGGCTACACCTTC.

The chain is built from TRBV7-2 and TRBJ2-7; D gene uncertain. Trimming shortened V by 4 bases and J by 7 bases, and 14 bases separated the two germline ends. The germline gives CDR1 SGHTA, CDR2 FQGNSA. The CDR3 sequence is 13 residues long. CDR3 amino acids: CASSYLADWEQYF. The CDR3 nucleotides are TGTGCCAGCAGCTATTTAGCAGATTGGGAGCAGTACTTC.

The V call is TRBV19, the J call TRBJ2-5; 11 bases match TRBD2. Germline-derived CDR1 and CDR2 are LNHDA and SQIVND (reference sequence). This CDR3 is built from 18 residues. V was pared by 5 bases and J by 1 base, with 12 bases of the junction left unmatched. In DNA, the CDR3 is TGTGCCAGTAGTGAGATAGGGCTAGCGGGGGGCCTCCAAGAGACCCAGTACTTC. It encodes CASSEIGLAGGLQETQYF.

This chain connects TRBV6-6 to TRBJ2-1, with 9 bases that match TRBD1. This CDR3 region has 15 residues. V shed 5 bases, J shed 2 bases, and the junction held 4 bases outside the gene matches. Germline V CDR1 and CDR2: MNHNY, SVGAGI (reference sequence). The CDR3 DNA sequence: TGTGCCAGCAGTAAGGACAGGGGCACCTACAATGAGCAGTTCTTC. Translated: CASSKDRGTYNEQFF.

The chain is built from TRBV15 and TRBJ2-5; TRBD1 might be the D (6 bases). V lost 0 bases, J lost 5 bases, and 13 bases lay in between. CDR1 LNHNV and CDR2 YYDKDF come from the germline V gene (reference sequence). This CDR3 has 15 residues. The DNA of the CDR3 is TGTGCCACCAGCAGAGATCGAGGGGGTTCCGAGACCCAGTACTTC. Amino acid sequence: CATSRDRGGSETQYF. Full variable domain (outside the CDR3, taken from reference TRBV15 and TRBJ2-5): DAMVIQNPRYQVTQFGKPVTLSCSQTLNHNVMYWYQQKSSQAPKLLFHYYDKDFNNEADTPDNFQSRRPNTSFCFLDIRSPGLGDTAMYLCATSRDRGGSETQYFGPGTRLLVL.

The chain uses TRBV6-2 or TRBV6-3 and TRBJ2-2; the match to TRBD1 covers 10 bases. The junction had 9 bases not matched to a gene; V was cut back by 2 bases and J by 6 bases. Germline CDR1 reads MNHEY; CDR2 reads SVGEGT. The CDR3 is 17 residues long. CDR3 sequence reads: CASSYPGTGVASGELFF. CDR3 bases: TGTGCCAGCAGTTACCCTGGGACAGGGGTCGCTTCCGGGGAGCTGTTTTTT.

The V and J genes are TRBV4-3 and TRBJ2-3; TRBD2 aligns across 7 bases. CDR3 length equals 17 residues. V dropped 0 bases and J dropped 2; count of bases not matched to a gene: 8. The germline gives CDR1 LGHNA, CDR2 YSLEER. DNA of the CDR3: TGCGCCAGCAGCCAAGAATGGCGGGGGACTTACACAGATACGCAGTATTTT. This sequence encodes CASSQEWRGTYTDTQYF.

This rearrangement joins TRBV7-2 to TRBJ1-2, with D hard to call. CDR3 length: 14 residues. Germline V lookup: CDR1 SGHTA, CDR2 FQGNSA. The V and J ends lost 4 bases and 2 bases respectively, with 11 bases between them. CDR3 residues: CASSSGDGNYGYTF. Here the CDR3 DNA reads TGTGCCAGCAGCTCGGGAGACGGAAACTATGGCTACACCTTC. Variable domain in full (rest from reference TRBV7-2 and TRBJ1-2): GAGVSQSPSNKVTEKGKDVELRCDPISGHTALYWYRQSLGQGLEFLIYFQGNSAPDKSGLPSDRFSAERTGGSVSTLTIQRTQQEDSAVYLCASSSGDGNYGYTFGSGTRLTVV.